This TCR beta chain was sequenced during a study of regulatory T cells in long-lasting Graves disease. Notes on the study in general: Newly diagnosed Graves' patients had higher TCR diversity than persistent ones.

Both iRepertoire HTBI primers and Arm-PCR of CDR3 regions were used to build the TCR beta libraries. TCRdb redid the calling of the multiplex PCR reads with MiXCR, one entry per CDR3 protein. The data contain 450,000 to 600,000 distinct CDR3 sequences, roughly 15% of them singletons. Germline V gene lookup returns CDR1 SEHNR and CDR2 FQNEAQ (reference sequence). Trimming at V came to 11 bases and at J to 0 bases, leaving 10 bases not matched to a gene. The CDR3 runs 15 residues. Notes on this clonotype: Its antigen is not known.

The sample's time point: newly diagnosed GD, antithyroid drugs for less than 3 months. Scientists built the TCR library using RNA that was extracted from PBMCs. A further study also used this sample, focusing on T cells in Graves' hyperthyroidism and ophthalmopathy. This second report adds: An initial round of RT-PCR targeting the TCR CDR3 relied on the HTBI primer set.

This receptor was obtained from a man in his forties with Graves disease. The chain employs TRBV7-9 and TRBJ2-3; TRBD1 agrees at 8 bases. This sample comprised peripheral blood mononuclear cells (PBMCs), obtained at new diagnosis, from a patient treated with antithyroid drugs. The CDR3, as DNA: TGTGCCGGTAGCGGCAGACAGGGGAGCACAGATACGCAGTATTTT. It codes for CAGSGRQGSTDTQYF.